This TCR beta chain comes out of a study of T cell changes during pregnancy in multiple sclerosis. Per the germline V gene, CDR1 is SGHVS and CDR2 is FNYEAQ. This CDR3 spans 15 amino acids. Method: immunoSEQ multiplex PCR; TCRdb's copy keeps in-frame clones and lacks some. Among roughly 61,000 clones listed, approximately 94% were seen once. A note on this clone: The junction departs from germline at one end; a sequencing error may be responsible.

This specimen consisted of CD8+ T cells from peripheral blood mononuclear cells, obtained after pregnancy. The chain carries TRBV7-6 and TRBJ2-5; 7 bases are shared with TRBD1. The origin of this receptor is a female donor with multiple sclerosis, enrolled in a pregnancy study. Written as DNA, the CDR3 is TGTGCCAGCAGCTTAGAAGGGGGCCACCACGAGACCCAGTACTTC. Its protein product is CASSLEGGHHETQYF.